This T cell receptor (beta chain) is drawn from a study of T cells after yellow fever vaccination. This clonotype was found a few times. A read error may produce the germline difference seen at one junction end. MiXCR, applied by TCRdb to the 5' RACE reads, yields one record per CDR3 protein. The sample lists more than 350,000 distinct CDR3 sequences, more than 9% occurring once. Sequencing was performed on PBMCs, taken on the day of the first yellow fever vaccination. The receptor comes from a man aged 18 to 30 who received the YFV17D yellow fever vaccine.

The CDR3 is CSANSRPGF. CDR3 coding DNA: TGCAGTGCTAATTCCCGCCCAGGCTTT. The chain combines TRBV20-1 with TRBJ1-1; D unresolved. CDR3 length equals 9 residues. Germline V gives CDR1 DFQATT, CDR2 SNEGSKA (reference sequence).